Here is one TCR beta chain with its context. One end of the junction does not line up with germline, which may come from a read error. This entry is derived from a study of tumor-infiltrating lymphocytes in primary liver carcinoma. Each 20-30 mg portion of unsorted bulk tissue served as the source for co-extraction of RNA and DNA. Reverse transcription of approximately 500 ng total RNA with a constant-region primer produced TCR beta cDNA. Sequencing libraries for TCR beta derived from three nested multiplex PCR rounds that used slightly modified ARM-PCR. In the first two PCR rounds, TRBV1-TRBV30 forward primers were paired with a C-beta reverse primer, and each round lasted 10 cycles. Each CDR3 protein is one row after TCRdb ran MiXCR on the multiplex PCR reads. The table shows tens of thousands of distinct CDR3 sequences, with about 71% occurring only once. The CDR3 is made up of 16 amino acids. Germline loops: CDR1 SGHRS, CDR2 YFSETQ.

Sequencing input: liver tumor tissue from sampling region 4. Subset defined: tumor region T4, right-lateral pole. This sequence joins TRBV5-1 and TRBJ2-3; 8 bases map to TRBD2. The TCR originated in a man in his forties with primary liver carcinoma and hepatitis B virus infection. In DNA form, the CDR3 reads TGCGCCAGCAGCTTGGGAGCGGGGGACTGGGGAGATGCGCAGTTTTTT. This encodes CASSLGAGDWGDAQFF.